Following are 8 T cell receptor beta chains from one sample sequenced in a study of regulatory T cells in long-lasting Graves disease. Time point indicated: newly diagnosed GD, antithyroid drugs for less than 3 months. The TCR library was made from RNA extracted from PBMCs. To make TCR beta libraries, researchers used iRepertoire HTBI primers and Arm-PCR of CDR3 regions. TCRdb re-derived calls from the multiplex PCR reads in MiXCR, one entry per CDR3 protein. This sample yields about 200,000 distinct CDR3 sequences, of which roughly 19% are seen a single time; 12% belongs to the top ten. These data also formed part of another study, on T cells in Graves' hyperthyroidism and ophthalmopathy.

This material consisted of peripheral blood mononuclear cells (PBMCs), taken at new diagnosis, from a patient treated with antithyroid drugs. These TCRs come from a woman younger than 45 with Graves disease.

Of note for this clonotype: A far larger clone differs by one base, so this is likely a read error. V gene TRBV11-2 combines with J gene TRBJ2-1; D possibly corresponds to TRBD2 (5 bases). The J call may be wrong; the DNA end is better matched by TRBJ2-5. Germline V lookup: CDR1 SGHAT, CDR2 FQNNGV. The CDR3 contains 15 residues. The CDR3 here is CTSSLEWARRETQYF. In nucleotides, the CDR3 is TGTACCAGCAGCTTAGAGTGGGCACGGAGGGAGACCCAGTACTTC.

The CDR3 region has the DNA TGCGCCAGCAGCTTGCCTAGCGGCAGTCCCCAAGAGACCCAGTACTTC. Residues: CASSLPSGSPQETQYF. The chain links TRBV5-1 to TRBJ2-5, with 7 bases that match TRBD2. The V segment lost 1 base and the J segment 1 base; nucleotides outside the gene matches: 7. This CDR3 has 16 residues. Germline lookup yields CDR1 SGHRS and CDR2 YFSETQ.

This clonotype was counted between two and nine times. This may be a read error: a much more frequent sequence differs by one nucleotide. This sequence joins TRBV3-1 and TRBJ1-2; possibly TRBD1 for D (5 bases). CDR1 and CDR2 from the germline V gene are LGHDT and YNNKEL (reference sequence). This CDR3 has 13 amino acids. Trimming stripped 6 bases from V and 2 bases from J, with 10 bases between. DNA for the CDR3: TGTGCCAGCAGGCAGGAGGGGAACTATGGCTACACCTTC. It encodes CASRQEGNYGYTF.

As for this clonotype: This sequence may be a read error, since a much larger clone differs from it by one base. This chain links TRBV7-2 with TRBJ2-5, with D perhaps given as TRBD1 or TRBD2 (6 bases each). The closer fit of TRBJ2-1 to the DNA end suggests the J call may be wrong. The CDR3 length is 17 residues. Germline CDR1 SGHTA, CDR2 FQGNSA. The CDR3 reads CASSLFVRSWGAGEQFF. The DNA for the CDR3 is TGTGCCAGCAGCTTATTTGTCCGGAGCTGGGGGGCCGGGGAGCAGTTCTTC.

The table lists this clonotype with many counts. The J gene is TRBJ2-7, the V gene TRBV6-1; D may correspond to TRBD1 or TRBD2 (5 bases each). Germline CDR1 reads MNHNS; CDR2 reads SASEGT. Deletions cut 8 bases from V and 0 bases from J, with 14 bases between. This CDR3 comprises 14 residues. The CDR3 nucleotides are TGTGCCAGCCGTGGGACGGTCAGCTCCTACGAGCAGTACTTC. As protein: CASRGTVSSYEQYF.

The genes are TRBV2 and TRBJ1-1, with D possibly TRBD1 on 5 matching bases. V gave up 7 bases and J gave up 6 bases, with 12 bases separating them. There are 12 residues in the CDR3. Germline CDR1 is SNHLY and CDR2 is FYNNEI. Here the CDR3 reads CASTDAGAEAFF. The CDR3 region has the DNA TGTGCCAGCACTGACGCGGGGGCTGAAGCTTTCTTT.

This chain joins TRBV4-1 and TRBJ2-1, with 14 bases fitting TRBD2. There are 18 residues in the CDR3. The trim removed 4 bases at V and 4 bases at J, leaving 9 bases unmatched. Looked up from germline, CDR1 is MGHRA and CDR2 is YSYEKL. CDR3 nucleotides: TGCGCCAGCAGCCTCCAGGGGGGACTAGCGGGAGTATACAATGAGCAGTTCTTC. It yields the protein CASSLQGGLAGVYNEQFF.

This clonotype occurred many times. At one of its ends the junction is not consistent with the germline gene, which may arise from a read error. This sequence joins TRBV7-9 and TRBJ1-1; 9 bases fit TRBD1. The CDR3 is made up of 13 amino acids. Germline V gene data show CDR1 as SEHNR and CDR2 as FQNEAQ (reference sequence). The CDR3 is CASSLRQGGEAFF. CDR3 sequence (DNA): TGCGCCAGCAGCCTACGACAGGGGGGAGAAGCTTTCTTT.